The 22 T cell receptor beta chains in this list originate from one sample, sequenced in a study of OX40 agonist ivuxolimab in advanced cancers. The protocol was immunoSEQ multiplex PCR, while the TCRdb copy is restricted to in-frame clones and leaves out a portion. This table has roughly 71,000 clones, roughly 85% appearing once. The sequenced sample was CD4+ or CD8+ T cells sorted from blood, obtained in a trial of the OX40 agonist ivuxolimab. The receptors here all came from an adult with an advanced solid tumor such as melanoma, head and neck, liver or kidney cancer.

The gene calls are TRBV30 and TRBJ2-6, with 8 bases lining up with TRBD1. The CDR3 extends over 15 amino acids. Germline V gene sequence: CDR1 GTSNPN, CDR2 SVGIG (reference sequence). V shed 5 bases and J 0 bases; nucleotides not matched to a gene: 3. The CDR3: CAWRQGLSGANVLTF. CDR3 coding DNA: TGTGCCTGGCGACAGGGGCTCTCTGGGGCCAACGTCCTGACTTTC.

The chain combines TRBV29-1 with TRBJ2-5, with unresolved D. The end of the DNA is better explained by TRBJ2-7, so the J call may be wrong. Per the germline V gene, CDR1 is SQVTM and CDR2 is ANQGSEA. The CDR3 covers 12 residues. The CDR3 DNA sequence: TGCAGCGTTTCCCAGAGCATATACGAGCAGTACTTC. Translation gives CSVSQSIYEQYF.

This clone was seen once. The DNA of the CDR3 is TGTGCCAGCGGGCAACGGGACCCGAATCAGCCCCAGCATTTT. Translating gives CASGQRDPNQPQHF. The rearrangement links TRBV28 to TRBJ1-5, with D possibly TRBD1 on 5 matching bases. CDR1 and CDR2 (germline): MDHEN, SYDVKM. V lost 8 bases and J lost 4, with 15 bases in between. This CDR3 has 14 residues.

The chain uses TRBV5-5 and TRBJ1-4, with 8 bases lining up with TRBD1. Trimming cost V 4 bases and J 8 bases; bases outside gene matches: 10. This CDR3 has 15 amino acids. Germline V gene lookup returns CDR1 SGHKS and CDR2 YYEKEE (reference sequence). The CDR3 bases are TGTGCCAGCAGCCCCCTACAGGGGGGGCAAGAAAAACTGTTTTTT. It translates to CASSPLQGGQEKLFF.

The chain has TRBV5-5 and TRBJ2-3, with 9 bases identical to TRBD1. The CDR3 contains 16 residues. The ends lost 1 base at V and 2 bases at J; junction bases unmatched: 5. Looked up from germline, CDR1 is SGHKS and CDR2 is YYEKEE (reference sequence). The DNA of the CDR3 is TGTGCCAGCAGCTTGTATGGGACAGGGTCCACAGATACGCAGTATTTT. Residues: CASSLYGTGSTDTQYF.

The V gene is TRBV19, the J gene TRBJ2-3; 9 bases match TRBD2. This CDR3 has 16 amino acids. CDR1 LNHDA and CDR2 SQIVND come from the germline V gene (reference sequence). J was trimmed by 5 bases and V by 3 bases; bases with no gene match: 9. CDR3 nucleotides: TGTGCCAGTAGTATGGTCCCTAGCGGGATAGGAGATACGCAGTATTTT. This codes for CASSMVPSGIGDTQYF.

The chain uses TRBV25-1 and TRBJ1-2, with a possible D match to TRBD1 (6 bases). The V gene's germline CDR1 is MGHDK and CDR2 SYGVNS. This CDR3 contains 15 residues. Trimming took off 0 bases at V and 4 bases at J, with 12 bases between the two ends. The CDR3 loop is CASSEYTRGGYGYTF. Here the CDR3 DNA reads TGTGCCAGCAGTGAATATACCAGGGGTGGCTATGGCTACACCTTC.

The genes are TRBV19 and TRBJ1-5, with no clear D. Per germline, CDR1 LNHDA and CDR2 SQIVND (reference sequence). V shed 6 bases and J shed 2 bases, with 11 bases lying between them. This CDR3 comprises 14 residues. The CDR3 protein is CASRARERNQPQHF. In nucleotides, the CDR3 is TGTGCCAGTAGAGCGCGGGAACGCAATCAGCCCCAGCATTTT.

This sequence joins TRBV19 and TRBJ2-5, with 9 bases matching TRBD1. In germline, CDR1 is LNHDA, CDR2 SQIVND (reference sequence). The V and J ends lost 5 bases and 3 bases, in that order; junction bases with no gene match: 13. This CDR3 is built from 17 residues. CDR3 protein: CASSSPGQGRGKETQYF. Here the CDR3 DNA reads TGTGCCAGTAGTTCGCCGGGACAGGGTAGGGGGAAAGAGACCCAGTACTTC.

V and J are TRBV5-5 and TRBJ2-7; no reliable D call. The CDR3 has 15 residues. Germline CDR1 is SGHKS and CDR2 is YYEKEE (reference sequence). V was pared by 0 bases and J by 3 bases, with 13 bases between. The CDR3 DNA sequence: TGTGCCAGCAGCTTGGCCCCAGATGACGGCTACGAGCAGTACTTC. Protein product: CASSLAPDDGYEQYF. Combining the CDR3 with reference TRBV5-5 and TRBJ2-7 gives the whole variable domain DAGVTQSPTHLIKTRGQQVTLRCSPISGHKSVSWYQQVLGQGPQFIFQYYEKEERGRGNFPDRFSARQFPNYSSELNVNALLLGDSALYLCASSLAPDDGYEQYFGPGTRLTVT.

The chain has TRBV18 and TRBJ2-7, with D unresolved. The V gene's germline CDR1 is KGHSH and CDR2 LQKENI. V shed 2 bases and J shed 4 bases, with 6 bases lying between them. The CDR3 has 12 residues. This chain's CDR3 is CASSPEEYEQYF. For the CDR3, the DNA is TGTGCCAGCTCACCAGAGGAGTACGAGCAGTACTTC.

Concerning this clone: Its ends do not fully match the called genes, so a read error is possible. DNA for the CDR3: TGTGCCAGCATGGTGCAGAGCCTAAACCCCCTTCACTTT. This translates into CASMVQSLNPLHF. The V gene is TRBV6-6, the J gene TRBJ1-6; D is uncertain. The CDR3 loop spans 13 amino acids. Germline CDR1 and CDR2: MNHNY and SVGAGI (reference sequence).

V gene TRBV18 combines with J gene TRBJ2-7, with D tentatively TRBD1 or TRBD2 (5 bases each). Trimming cost V 3 bases and J 0 bases, with 12 bases left between them. The CDR3 totals 15 residues. CDR1 KGHSH and CDR2 LQKENI come from the germline V gene. CDR3 amino acids: CASSPPGRSSYEQYF. The DNA of the CDR3 is TGTGCCAGCTCACCGCCGGGACGGTCCTCCTACGAGCAGTACTTC.

This clone has a single count. The chain employs TRBV2 and TRBJ2-5, with 8 nucleotides matching TRBD2. The CDR3 contains 14 residues. Per the germline V gene, CDR1 is SNHLY and CDR2 is FYNNEI. V trimming: 5 bases; J trimming: 4 bases; junction bases outside the gene matches: 6. The CDR3 loop reads CASSPGGGAETQYF. CDR3 DNA: TGTGCCAGCAGTCCGGGAGGGGGGGCAGAGACCCAGTACTTC.

The gene calls are TRBV4-1 and TRBJ2-1; 10 bases are shared with TRBD2. The CDR3 runs 18 residues. The V gene end was trimmed by 1 base and the J gene end by 5 bases; junction bases not matched to a gene: 11. In germline, CDR1 is MGHRA, CDR2 YSYEKL. The CDR3, as DNA: TGCGCCAGCAGCCAAGTGATTAGCGGGAGGCGGTTTAACAATGAGCAGTTCTTC. This codes for CASSQVISGRRFNNEQFF.

This chain connects TRBV29-1 to TRBJ2-1, with a possible D match to TRBD1 (6 bases). Germline CDR1 and CDR2: SQVTM and ANQGSEA. The CDR3 is 12 amino acids. The CDR3 spells CSQGSGYNEQFF. The CDR3 coding sequence is TGCAGTCAGGGGAGTGGCTACAATGAGCAGTTCTTC.

This clone occurred a few times. The chain recombines TRBV4-2 with TRBJ1-1; TRBD1 is a possible D gene (5 bases). Trimming took off 0 bases at V and 5 bases at J, with 13 bases between the two ends. This CDR3 contains 15 residues. Germline lookup yields CDR1 LGHNA and CDR2 YNFKEQ. Here the CDR3 reads CASSQDPAGQTEAFF. In DNA, the CDR3 is TGTGCCAGCAGCCAAGATCCGGCAGGGCAAACTGAAGCTTTCTTT.

The chain is built from TRBV19 and TRBJ2-2; 10 nucleotides agree with TRBD2. With 5 bases clipped from V and 0 bases from J, the junction kept 3 bases outside the gene matches. Per germline, CDR1 LNHDA and CDR2 SQIVND (reference sequence). The CDR3 runs 16 residues. CDR3 in DNA: TGTGCCAGTAGTCCTGGACTAGCGGCGAACACCGGGGAGCTGTTTTTT. The encoded protein is CASSPGLAANTGELFF.

The gene calls are TRBV6-1 and TRBJ2-5; TRBD2 matches 13 bases. Germline values: CDR1 MNHNS, CDR2 SASEGT. V shed 3 bases and J 5 bases; nucleotides not matched to a gene: 3. The CDR3 is made up of 15 amino acids. The CDR3 protein is CASSDGTSGAETQYF. The CDR3 DNA sequence: TGTGCCAGCAGTGACGGGACTAGCGGGGCGGAGACCCAGTACTTC.

The V gene is TRBV4-3, the J gene TRBJ2-1; 9 bases map to TRBD2. From germline, CDR1 is LGHNA and CDR2 YSLEER. The CDR3 extends over 16 amino acids. V trimming: 3 bases; J trimming: 3 bases; junction bases outside the gene matches: 6. The chain's CDR3 is CASSQVSGRVYNEQFF. The CDR3 nucleotides read TGCGCCAGCAGCCAGGTTAGCGGGAGAGTCTACAATGAGCAGTTCTTC.

This chain joins TRBV28 and TRBJ2-5; 7 bases match TRBD2. Germline-derived CDR1 and CDR2 are MDHEN and SYDVKM. The V gene end was trimmed by 6 bases and the J gene end by 3 bases; junction bases not matched to a gene: 10. The CDR3 extends over 15 amino acids. CDR3 in amino acids: CASSLVSAGKETQYF. The CDR3 DNA follows: TGTGCCAGCAGCCTAGTATCAGCGGGGAAAGAGACCCAGTACTTC.

The chain recombines TRBV9 with TRBJ2-5; no definite D call. Germline CDR1 and CDR2: SGDLS and YYNGEE. There are 13 residues in the CDR3. The ends were cut back, 1 base at V and 5 bases at J, with 9 bases in the middle. DNA for the CDR3: TGTGCCAGCAGCGTATCATTCGTCGAGACCCAGTACTTC. It specifies CASSVSFVETQYF.